This TCR beta chain was obtained from a study of blood T cells in healthy people across ages (dated by TCRdb to between 2015 and 2016). About the full investigation: In model experiments, template switching captured about one uniquely barcoded TCR beta cDNA molecule for every two T cells. The study measured age-related changes in TCR beta repertoire diversity using deep sequencing normalized with unique cDNA molecular identifiers. Donors were grouped into four age groups: young (average approximately 15 years), middle-aged (about 40), aged (around 60) and long-lived (roughly 80). The study analyzed two additional independent replicas of 1 million unique cDNA reads from the same blood draw for two donors, one aged 18 to 29 and one aged 80 or older. To avoid experimental bias, donors of different ages were distributed randomly across sequencing lanes. What the research found in general, with its limitations: Since profiling was done on bulk unsorted PBMCs, naive and antigen-experienced compartments could not be conclusively compared. Estimates of total diversity from one million sequenced T cells were regarded as lower bounds and underestimates. Compared with the aged group, the long-lived group had more naive CD4+ T cells, fewer expanded clones and increased TCR diversity, suggesting age selection. The CMV infection status of donors was not known, potentially confounding age-related changes in expanded clonotypes. Observed TCR beta diversity per million T cells fell roughly linearly with age, and a significant reduction was already apparent by age roughly 40. A strong correlation was found between observed TCR beta diversity and the percentage of naive T cells measured by flow cytometry.

Of note for this clonotype: This receptor's antigen is unknown. No base-level quality is on record; no much larger clone is a single base apart.

The approximately 39 donors, aged about 6 to 100 years, were systemically healthy Caucasian individuals from Russia. Each donor gave approximately 9.3 milliliters of peripheral blood, collected into EDTA-treated Vacutainer tubes. Ficoll-Paque density-gradient centrifugation was used to isolate PBMCs, with at least 6 million obtained per sample. Total RNA was extracted from PBMCs with Trizol reagent, with at least 5 micrograms obtained per sample. For every donor, flow cytometry on a PBMC aliquot measured the percentage of naive CD45RAhigh/CD27high T cells. The CDR3, cysteine through phenylalanine, is 16 amino acids long. Here the CDR3 DNA is all that survives: 48 bases in frame from base 1. CDR1 and CDR2, per the germline V gene, are MDHEN and SYDVKM. Clipping removes 3 bases from V and 4 bases from J, with 8 as the unmatched junction base count. Library preparation employed 5' RACE. These reads were obtained on an Illumina HiSeq 2500. A second about 7 to 11 cycle PCR used a sample-barcoded 5' primer and a J-beta primer mix. Each TCR beta cDNA molecule received a unique molecular identifier from a template-switch 5' adaptor carrying 12 random nucleotides. Each sample yielded at least 3 million CDR3-containing paired-end reads. All of the RNA was converted into first-strand cDNA using the Mint cDNA synthesis kit, with a TRBC-specific oligonucleotide serving as the primer. After uracil-DNA glycosylase treatment, a first 18-cycle PCR used universal primers M1SS and BC2_uni_R on all cDNA. The source study handled its data this way. For normalization, 1 million high-quality reads, each with a distinct molecular identifier, were randomly selected from each sample. Reads with shared molecular identifiers were discarded instead of being binned into consensus sequences. MiTCR, set to a Q25 quality threshold and the strictest error-elimination algorithm, was used for CDR3 identification, clonotype clustering and error correction. Lower-bound total TCR beta diversity was estimated with a nonparametric unseen species model using Euler transformation. TCRdb cleaned the public reads at Q25 with fastp, built clones with MiXCR and kept in-frame beta chains. Each record represents a unique CDR3 protein, reported with the most common genes and DNA among its rows. None of the V and J calls come from the authors' own analysis; TCRdb made them. This sample is represented by about 970,000 distinct CDR3 sequences; roughly 51% of them were singletons. The top ten clonotypes cover about 22% of the sample.

The source of this sequence is a woman aged 55-70 years in good health. Source material: blood. The chain employs TRBV28 and TRBJ2-3, with 9 middle bases fitting TRBD2. The DNA is as follows: TGTGCCAGCAGTTTGGTATTAGCGGGAGAGGCAGATACGCAGTATTTT. It specifies CASSLVLAGEADTQYF.